Shown below are 25 T cell receptor beta chains from a single sample sequenced in a study of early T cells in non-severe SARS-CoV-2 infection. TCRdb processed the 5' RACE reads anew with MiXCR; each CDR3 protein has one entry. This sample has around 84,000 distinct CDR3 sequences, with about 15% found just once. Sample: whole blood. These receptors were obtained from an adult who was a healthcare worker with PCR-confirmed SARS-CoV-2 infection or an uninfected control (not recorded which).

The rearrangement joins TRBV11-3 to TRBJ2-3; tentatively, D is TRBD1 (5 bases). The germline gives CDR1 SGHNT, CDR2 YENEEA. The CDR3 length is 14 residues. V was pared by 5 bases and J by 5 bases, with 14 bases between. The CDR3 nucleotides are TGTGCCAGCAGCCTAATGGACATCGGAGATACGCAGTATTTT. Residues: CASSLMDIGDTQYF.

This chain connects TRBV7-2 to TRBJ2-7; D is possibly TRBD1 (5 bases). The germline V gene has CDR1 SGHTA and CDR2 FQGNSA. This CDR3 contains 14 residues. V was clipped by 4 bases and J by 6 bases, with 16 bases between them. The CDR3 loop is CASSYWQGSGEQYF. CDR3 nucleotide sequence: TGTGCCAGCAGCTATTGGCAGGGCTCGGGCGAGCAGTACTTC. Full variable domain (outside the CDR3, taken from reference TRBV7-2 and TRBJ2-7): GAGVSQSPSNKVTEKGKDVELRCDPISGHTALYWYRQSLGQGLEFLIYFQGNSAPDKSGLPSDRFSAERTGGSVSTLTIQRTQQEDSAVYLCASSYWQGSGEQYFGPGTRLTVT.

The chain is built from TRBV5-5 and TRBJ2-3, with D perhaps TRBD1 or TRBD2 (5 bases each). CDR1 is SGHKS and CDR2 is YYEKEE in the germline V gene (reference sequence). This CDR3 is 14 amino acids long. V lost 4 bases to trimming and J lost 8 bases, with 17 bases between them. Written as DNA, the CDR3 is TGTGCCAGCAGCCCCCGACTGGGGGAGACTACGCAGTATTTT. Protein product: CASSPRLGETTQYF.

The sample holds a few counts of this clonotype. The chain couples TRBV24-1 to TRBJ2-3; D ambiguous. The ends were cut back, 1 base at V and 3 bases at J, with 13 bases in the middle. Germline CDR1 reads KGHDR; CDR2 reads SFDVKD. The CDR3 extends over 16 amino acids. CDR3 nucleotide sequence: TGTGCCACCAGTGATTTTATCAGGTCTCCAACAGATACGCAGTATTTT. It codes for CATSDFIRSPTDTQYF.

This clonotype was counted a few times. This chain links TRBV5-5 with TRBJ2-5, with D uncertain. Deletions cut 0 bases from V and 5 bases from J, with 8 bases between. This CDR3 is 13 amino acids long. Germline CDR1 SGHKS, CDR2 YYEKEE (reference sequence). CDR3 in amino acids: CASSLEGLETQYF. CDR3 nucleotide sequence: TGTGCCAGCAGCTTGGAGGGCTTGGAGACCCAGTACTTC.

The chain links TRBV28 to TRBJ1-6; a weak D match, TRBD1 (5 bases). The CDR3 length is 16 residues. Germline loops: CDR1 MDHEN, CDR2 SYDVKM. Trimming pared 5 bases from V and 5 bases from J, leaving 16 bases between. The CDR3 sequence is CASSPVPGLDNSPLHF. The CDR3 nucleotides read TGTGCCAGCAGTCCAGTACCGGGGCTTGATAATTCACCCCTCCACTTT.

J is TRBJ2-5 and V is TRBV20-1; D unclear. The CDR3 extends over 13 amino acids. Germline CDR1 and CDR2: DFQATT and SNEGSKA (reference sequence). V dropped 6 bases and J dropped 5 bases, with 16 bases sitting between them. The CDR3 region is CSALTEAGETQYF. In nucleotides, the CDR3 is TGCAGTGCCCTCACCGAGGCTGGGGAGACCCAGTACTTC.

The rearrangement links TRBV9 to TRBJ2-3, with 15 bases aligning to TRBD2. The germline V gene encodes CDR1 SGDLS and CDR2 YYNGEE. This CDR3 contains 15 residues. The junction had 3 bases not matched to a gene; V was cut back by 4 bases and J by 6 bases. The chain's CDR3 is CASSFGTSGRDTQYF. As DNA, the CDR3 is TGTGCCAGCAGCTTCGGGACTAGCGGGAGGGATACGCAGTATTTT.

This clonotype showed up just a few times. The chain employs TRBV6-5 and TRBJ2-4; 8 nucleotides agree with TRBD1. This CDR3 comprises 15 residues. Germline V CDR1 and CDR2: MNHEY, SVGAGI. V lost 0 bases, J lost 4 bases, and 2 bases stayed unmatched. The CDR3 region is CASSYSRTGKNIQYF. The CDR3 DNA reads as TGTGCCAGCAGTTACTCCCGGACAGGGAAAAACATTCAGTACTTC.

V is TRBV11-2 and J is TRBJ2-3; tentatively, D is TRBD2 (5 bases). Germline-derived CDR1 and CDR2 are SGHAT and FQNNGV. The CDR3 totals 16 residues. The germline V and J ends were trimmed by 1 base and 0 bases, with 11 bases remaining between them. CDR3 residues: CASSLVPSRSTDTQYF. The DNA of the CDR3 is TGTGCCAGCAGCTTAGTTCCTAGCAGGAGCACAGATACGCAGTATTTT.

This clonotype was found many times. The chain combines TRBV12-5 with TRBJ1-1; D is undetermined. The germline V and J ends were trimmed by 5 bases and 10 bases, with 14 bases remaining between them. Germline assignment: CDR1 LGHNT and CDR2 FRNRAP. The CDR3 length is 12 residues. The CDR3 protein is CASGTESRLAFF. The CDR3, as DNA: TGTGCTAGTGGTACCGAATCACGATTAGCTTTCTTT.

CDR3 amino acids: CASRSAGAWTDTQYF. CDR3 bases: TGTGCCAGCAGGTCCGCAGGGGCGTGGACAGATACGCAGTATTTT. The chain joins TRBV28 to TRBJ2-3; possibly TRBD1 for D (6 bases). Trimming shortened V by 6 bases and J by 3 bases, and 16 bases separated the two germline ends. The CDR3 length is 15 residues. Germline V gene lookup returns CDR1 MDHEN and CDR2 SYDVKM.

This clonotype occurred many times. This chain links TRBV7-7 with TRBJ1-5; 7 positions agree with TRBD1. With 4 bases clipped from V and 7 bases from J, the junction kept 4 bases outside the gene matches. Germline CDR1 is SSHAT and CDR2 is FNYEAQ (reference sequence). The CDR3 totals 13 residues. The CDR3 region has the DNA TGTGCCAGCAGCTCCCAACAGGGGCAGCCCCAGCATTTT. Residues: CASSSQQGQPQHF.

This rearrangement joins TRBV27 to TRBJ2-7; 8 nucleotides align to TRBD2. Germline V CDR1 and CDR2: MNHEY, SMNVEV (reference sequence). V trimming: 6 bases; J trimming: 4 bases; junction bases outside the gene matches: 11. The CDR3 extends over 15 amino acids. This CDR3 is CASRWATSEGYEQYF. CDR3 DNA sequence: TGTGCCAGCAGATGGGCGACTAGCGAGGGGTACGAGCAGTACTTC.

This sequence joins TRBV2 and TRBJ2-7; D is undetermined. Per the germline V gene, CDR1 is SNHLY and CDR2 is FYNNEI. The CDR3 totals 12 residues. The V end was cut by 6 bases, the J end by 4 bases, with 10 bases between. This CDR3 is CASSQDWYEQYF. In DNA, the CDR3 is TGTGCCAGCAGCCAAGACTGGTACGAGCAGTACTTC.

CDR3 loop: CASSFLGGYEQYF. The CDR3 nucleotides read TGTGCCAGCAGTTTTCTGGGGGGCTACGAGCAGTACTTC. V usage is TRBV28 and J usage is TRBJ2-7; tentatively, D is TRBD2 (6 bases). The CDR3 extends over 13 amino acids. Germline CDR1 MDHEN, CDR2 SYDVKM. The V end was cut by 3 bases, the J end by 3 bases, with 9 bases between.

This clonotype was seen a few times. The gene calls are TRBV30 and TRBJ1-2, with D possibly being TRBD1 (6 bases). The V end lost 0 bases, the J end lost 8 bases, and 19 bases lay between the germline ends. Germline V lookup: CDR1 GTSNPN, CDR2 SVGIG (reference sequence). CDR3 length equals 15 residues. The CDR3 loop is CAWSVRQGTFWGYTF. The DNA of the CDR3 is TGTGCCTGGAGTGTAAGACAAGGGACATTCTGGGGCTACACCTTC.

V usage is TRBV12-3 or TRBV12-4 and J usage is TRBJ1-1; D is unclear. The ends were cut back, 6 bases at V and 3 bases at J, with 14 bases in the middle. The CDR3 runs 14 residues. CDR3 region: CASRLTQAHTEAFF. In nucleotides, the CDR3 is TGTGCCAGCAGACTAACGCAGGCTCACACTGAAGCTTTCTTT.

This chain connects TRBV11-2 to TRBJ2-5, with 11 positions matching TRBD2. Germline V CDR1 and CDR2: SGHAT, FQNNGV. The V and J ends lost 5 bases and 5 bases, in that order; junction bases with no gene match: 4. CDR3 length equals 14 residues. The CDR3 loop reads CASSGLAGTETQYF. In DNA, the CDR3 is TGTGCCAGCAGCGGACTAGCGGGTACGGAGACCCAGTACTTC.

This clonotype was observed a handful of times. The CDR3 nucleotides are TGTGCCAGCAGCTTATCCGGGGCTACCTACAATGAGCAGTTCTTC. The encoded protein is CASSLSGATYNEQFF. V gene TRBV7-3 combines with J gene TRBJ2-1; D possibly matches TRBD1 or TRBD2 (5 bases each). The CDR3 loop spans 15 amino acids. The germline V gene encodes CDR1 SGHTA and CDR2 FQGTGA. With 2 bases removed from V and 2 bases from J, the gap between germline ends came to 10 bases.

The chain joins TRBV6-5 to TRBJ2-1, with 9 bases matching TRBD1. Germline V gene sequence: CDR1 MNHEY, CDR2 SVGAGI. The length of the CDR3 is 12 residues. J gave up 16 bases and V 0 bases, and 4 bases lay outside the gene matches. In DNA form, the CDR3 reads TGTGCCAGCAGTTACTCCGGGACAGGGCAATTCTTC. Its translation: CASSYSGTGQFF.

Remarks on this clonotype: One end of the junction varies from germline; a read error may be responsible. The chain uses TRBV4-2 and TRBJ1-3; D is ambiguous. Germline values: CDR1 LGHNA, CDR2 YNFKEQ. The CDR3 contains 16 residues. The CDR3 sequence is CASSQDGQNPGNTIYF. For the CDR3, the DNA is TGTGCCAGCAGCCAAGATGGGCAGAACCCTGGGAACACCATATATTTT.

CDR3 amino acids: CASRVTGTGNFDNSPLHF. In nucleotides, the CDR3 is TGTGCCAGCAGGGTTACCGGGACAGGGAACTTCGATAATTCACCCCTCCACTTT. The V gene is TRBV2, the J gene TRBJ1-6; 9 bases map to TRBD1. Germline lookup yields CDR1 SNHLY and CDR2 FYNNEI. Unmatched junction bases numbered 14, after V lost 6 bases and J lost 5 bases. The CDR3 has 18 amino acids.

Only a few counts were recorded for this clonotype. This chain links TRBV29-1 with TRBJ1-2, with TRBD1 identical over 7 bases. The CDR3 is 12 residues long. The V segment lost 7 bases and the J segment 5 bases; nucleotides outside the gene matches: 7. Germline CDR1 and CDR2: SQVTM and ANQGSEA. This chain's CDR3 is CSAGGGQYGYTF. CDR3 nucleotides: TGCAGCGCCGGGGGGGGACAGTATGGCTACACCTTC.

The genes are TRBV5-8 and TRBJ1-1; D call uncertain. Trimming stripped 4 bases from V and 4 bases from J, with 14 bases between. This CDR3 contains 14 residues. The germline CDR1 and CDR2 sequences are SGHTS and YDEGEE. CDR3 sequence: CASSLHFSGTEAFF. As DNA, the CDR3 is TGTGCCAGCAGCCTCCATTTTTCGGGCACTGAAGCTTTCTTT.